Sequencing of this T cell receptor (beta chain) was carried out in a study of tumor-infiltrating lymphocytes in glioblastoma multiforme. General study findings and limits: T cells were not sorted into functional subsets. The TCR and somatic mutation analysis included just one glioblastoma patient.

A word on this clonotype: Its specificity is not known.

TCR beta libraries were built from RNA through three nested multiplex PCR rounds using modified ARM-PCR. TCRB cDNA was made from around 450 ng total RNA. No unique molecular identifiers were described for these TCRB libraries. MiXCR, applied by TCRdb to the multiplex PCR reads, yields one record per CDR3 protein. The sample has 10,000 to 15,000 distinct CDR3 sequences, around 60% seen once. The specimen was brain tumor tissue. The TCR sequence derives from a male donor with glioblastoma.

For the CDR3, the DNA is TGCAGCGTTGGGGGGCGGCAGGGGGGCATTGAACATTTCTTC. Protein: CSVGGRQGGIEHFF. This chain uses TRBV29-1 with TRBJ2-1; D perhaps matches TRBD1 (7 bases). V gave up 4 bases and J gave up 16 bases, with 26 bases separating them. Germline lookup yields CDR1 SQVTM and CDR2 ANQGSEA. This CDR3 has 14 amino acids.